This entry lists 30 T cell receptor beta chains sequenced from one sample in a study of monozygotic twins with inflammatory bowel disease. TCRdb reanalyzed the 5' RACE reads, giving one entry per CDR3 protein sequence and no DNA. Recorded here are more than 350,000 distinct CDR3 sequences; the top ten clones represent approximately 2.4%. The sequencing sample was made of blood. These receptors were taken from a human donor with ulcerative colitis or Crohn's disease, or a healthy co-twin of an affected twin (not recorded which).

CDR3 loop: CASSPEGRSGTEAFF. The chain couples TRBV5-1 to TRBJ1-1; the TCRdb D gene call, TRBD1, has no DNA to confirm it. This CDR3 has 15 amino acids. Per the germline V gene, CDR1 is SGHRS and CDR2 is YFSETQ.

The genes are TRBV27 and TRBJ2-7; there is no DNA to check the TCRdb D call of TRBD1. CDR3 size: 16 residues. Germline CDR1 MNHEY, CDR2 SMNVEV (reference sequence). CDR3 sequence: CASSTTPGTGSYEQYF.

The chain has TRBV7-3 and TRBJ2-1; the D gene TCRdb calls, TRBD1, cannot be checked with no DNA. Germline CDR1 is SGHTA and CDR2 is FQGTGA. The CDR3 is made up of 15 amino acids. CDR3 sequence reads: CASSFGGGPHNEQFF.

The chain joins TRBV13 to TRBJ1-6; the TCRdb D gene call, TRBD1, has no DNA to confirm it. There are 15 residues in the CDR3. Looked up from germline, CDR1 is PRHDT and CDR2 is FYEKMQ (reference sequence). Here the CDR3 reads CASSLGGTANSPLHF. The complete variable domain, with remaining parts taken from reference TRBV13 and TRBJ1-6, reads AAGVIQSPRHLIKEKRETATLKCYPIPRHDTVYWYQQGPGQDPQFLISFYEKMQSDKGSIPDRFSAQQFSDYHSELNMSSLELGDSALYFCASSLGGTANSPLHFGNGTRLTVT.

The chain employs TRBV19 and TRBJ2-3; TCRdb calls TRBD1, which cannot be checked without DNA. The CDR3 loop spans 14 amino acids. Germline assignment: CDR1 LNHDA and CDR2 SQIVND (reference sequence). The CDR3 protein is CASQRAPGADTQYF.

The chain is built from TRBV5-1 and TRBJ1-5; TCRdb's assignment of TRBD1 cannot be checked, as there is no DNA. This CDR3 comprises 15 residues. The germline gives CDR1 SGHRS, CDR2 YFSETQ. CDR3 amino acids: CASSPGQANNQPQHF.

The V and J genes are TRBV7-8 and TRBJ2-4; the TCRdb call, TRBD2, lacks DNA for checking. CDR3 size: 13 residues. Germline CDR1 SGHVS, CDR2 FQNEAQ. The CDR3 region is CASGPQGGNIQYF.

CDR3 amino acids: CASSPSWEGENIQYF. The V and J genes are TRBV18 and TRBJ2-4. Germline V gene lookup returns CDR1 KGHSH and CDR2 LQKENI. This CDR3 contains 15 residues.

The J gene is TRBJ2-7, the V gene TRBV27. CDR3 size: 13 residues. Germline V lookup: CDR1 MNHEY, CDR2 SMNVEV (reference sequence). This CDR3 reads CASSFSSPHEQYF.

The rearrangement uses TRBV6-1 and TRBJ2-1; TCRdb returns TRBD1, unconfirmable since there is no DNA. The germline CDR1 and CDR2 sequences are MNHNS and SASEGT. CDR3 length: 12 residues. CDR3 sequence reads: CASLSQGNEQFF.

The CDR3 is CASRRGRETQYF. J is TRBJ2-5 and V is TRBV12-3 or TRBV12-4; the TCRdb call, TRBD2, lacks DNA for checking. The CDR3 spans 12 residues.

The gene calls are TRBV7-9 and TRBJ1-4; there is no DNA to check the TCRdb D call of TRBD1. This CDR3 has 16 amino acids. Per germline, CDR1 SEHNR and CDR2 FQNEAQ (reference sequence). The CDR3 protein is CASSSPQGAYNEKLFF.

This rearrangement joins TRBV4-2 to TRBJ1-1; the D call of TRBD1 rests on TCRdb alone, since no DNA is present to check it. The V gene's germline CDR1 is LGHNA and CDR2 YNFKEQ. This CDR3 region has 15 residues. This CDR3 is CASSQDWGVATEAFF.

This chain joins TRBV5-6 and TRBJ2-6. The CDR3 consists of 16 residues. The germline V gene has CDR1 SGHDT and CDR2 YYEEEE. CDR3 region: CASSLRVSSGANVLTF.

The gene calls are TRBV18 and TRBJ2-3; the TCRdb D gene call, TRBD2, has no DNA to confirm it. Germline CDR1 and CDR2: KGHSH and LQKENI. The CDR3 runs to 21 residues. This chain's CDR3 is CASSLFLAGARQEVLTDTQYF. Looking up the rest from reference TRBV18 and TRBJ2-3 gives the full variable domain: NAGVMQNPRHLVRRRGQEARLRCSPMKGHSHVYWYRQLPEEGLKFMVYLQKENIIDESGMPKERFSAEFPKEGPSILRIQQVVRGDSAAYFCASSLFLAGARQEVLTDTQYFGPGTRLTVL.

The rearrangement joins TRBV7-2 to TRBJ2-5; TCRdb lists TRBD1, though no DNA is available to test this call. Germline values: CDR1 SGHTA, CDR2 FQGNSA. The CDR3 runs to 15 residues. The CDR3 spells CASSLEQGGLETQYF.

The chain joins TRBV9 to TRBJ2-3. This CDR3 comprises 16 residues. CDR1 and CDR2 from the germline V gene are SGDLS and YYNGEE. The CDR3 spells CASRASGDFSTDTQYF.

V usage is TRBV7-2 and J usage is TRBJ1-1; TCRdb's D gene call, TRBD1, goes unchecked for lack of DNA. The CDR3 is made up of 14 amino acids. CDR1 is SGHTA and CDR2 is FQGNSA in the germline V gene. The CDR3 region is CASRKGTENTEAFF. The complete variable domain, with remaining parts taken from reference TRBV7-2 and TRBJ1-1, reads GAGVSQSPSNKVTEKGKDVELRCDPISGHTALYWYRQSLGQGLEFLIYFQGNSAPDKSGLPSDRFSAERTGGSVSTLTIQRTQQEDSAVYLCASRKGTENTEAFFGQGTRLTVV.

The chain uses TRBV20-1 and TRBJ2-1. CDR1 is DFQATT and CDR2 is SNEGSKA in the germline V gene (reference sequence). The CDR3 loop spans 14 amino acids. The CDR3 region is CSAISGRTYNEQFF.

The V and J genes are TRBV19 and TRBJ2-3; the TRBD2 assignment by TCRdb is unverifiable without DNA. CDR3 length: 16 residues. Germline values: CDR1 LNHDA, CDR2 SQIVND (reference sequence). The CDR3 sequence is CASSVTGTSTVDTQYF.

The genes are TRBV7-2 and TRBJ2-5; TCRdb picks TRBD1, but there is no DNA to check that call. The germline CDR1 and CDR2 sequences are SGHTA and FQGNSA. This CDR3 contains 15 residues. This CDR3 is CASSSGSLEGETQYF.

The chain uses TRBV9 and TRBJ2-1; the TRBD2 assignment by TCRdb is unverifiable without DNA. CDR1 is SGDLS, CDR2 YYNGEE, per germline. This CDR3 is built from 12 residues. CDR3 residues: CASSVRGDEQFF.

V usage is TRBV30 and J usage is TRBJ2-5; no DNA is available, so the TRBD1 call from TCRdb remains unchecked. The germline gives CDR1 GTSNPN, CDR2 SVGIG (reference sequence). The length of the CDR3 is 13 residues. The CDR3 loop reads CAWTGQPQETQYF.

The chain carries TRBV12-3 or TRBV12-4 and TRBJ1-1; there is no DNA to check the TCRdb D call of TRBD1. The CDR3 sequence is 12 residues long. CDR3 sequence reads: CASSTDPGWAFF.

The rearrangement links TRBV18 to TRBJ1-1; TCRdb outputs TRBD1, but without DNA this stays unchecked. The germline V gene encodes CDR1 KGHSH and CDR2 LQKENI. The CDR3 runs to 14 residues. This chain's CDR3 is CASSPGQLYTEAFF.

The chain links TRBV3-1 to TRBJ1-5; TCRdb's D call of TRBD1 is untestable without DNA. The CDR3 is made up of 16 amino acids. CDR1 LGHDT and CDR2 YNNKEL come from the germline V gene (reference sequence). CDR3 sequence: CASSQTGGWGNQPQHF.

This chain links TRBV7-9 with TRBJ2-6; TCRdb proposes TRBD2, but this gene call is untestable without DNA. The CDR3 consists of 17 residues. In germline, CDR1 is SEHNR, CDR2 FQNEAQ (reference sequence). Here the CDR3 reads CASILSGASSGANVLTF.

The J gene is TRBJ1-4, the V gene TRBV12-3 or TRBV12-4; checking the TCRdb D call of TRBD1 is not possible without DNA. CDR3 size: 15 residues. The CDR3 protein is CASSPGTVLIEKLFF.

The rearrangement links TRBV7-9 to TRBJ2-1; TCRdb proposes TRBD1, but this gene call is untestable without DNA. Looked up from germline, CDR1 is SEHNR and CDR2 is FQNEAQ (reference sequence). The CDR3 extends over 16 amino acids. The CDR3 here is CASSKMPGTGFDEQFF.

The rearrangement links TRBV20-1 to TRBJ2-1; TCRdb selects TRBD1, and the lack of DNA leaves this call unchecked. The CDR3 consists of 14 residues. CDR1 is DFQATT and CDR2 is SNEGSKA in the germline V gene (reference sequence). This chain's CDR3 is CSARDSTGRNEQFF.